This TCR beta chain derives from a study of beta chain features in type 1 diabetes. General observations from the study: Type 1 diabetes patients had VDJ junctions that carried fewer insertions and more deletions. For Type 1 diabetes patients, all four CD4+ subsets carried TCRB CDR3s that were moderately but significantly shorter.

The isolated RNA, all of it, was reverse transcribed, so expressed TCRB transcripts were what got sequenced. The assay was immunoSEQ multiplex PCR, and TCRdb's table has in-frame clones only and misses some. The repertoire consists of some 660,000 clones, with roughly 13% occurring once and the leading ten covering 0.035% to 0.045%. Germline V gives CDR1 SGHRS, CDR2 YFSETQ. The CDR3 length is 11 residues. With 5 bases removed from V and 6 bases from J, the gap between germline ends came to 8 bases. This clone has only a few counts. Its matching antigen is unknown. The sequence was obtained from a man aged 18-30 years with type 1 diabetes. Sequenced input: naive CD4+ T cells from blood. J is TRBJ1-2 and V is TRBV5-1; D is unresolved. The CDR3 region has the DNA TGCGCCAGCAGAAACACGGATGGCTACACCTTC. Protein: CASRNTDGYTF. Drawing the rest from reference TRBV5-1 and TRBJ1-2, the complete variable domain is KAGVTQTPRYLIKTRGQQVTLSCSPISGHRSVSWYQQTPGQGLQFLFEYFSETQRNKGNFPGRFSGRQFSNSRSEMNVSTLELGDSALYLCASRNTDGYTFGSGTRLTVV.